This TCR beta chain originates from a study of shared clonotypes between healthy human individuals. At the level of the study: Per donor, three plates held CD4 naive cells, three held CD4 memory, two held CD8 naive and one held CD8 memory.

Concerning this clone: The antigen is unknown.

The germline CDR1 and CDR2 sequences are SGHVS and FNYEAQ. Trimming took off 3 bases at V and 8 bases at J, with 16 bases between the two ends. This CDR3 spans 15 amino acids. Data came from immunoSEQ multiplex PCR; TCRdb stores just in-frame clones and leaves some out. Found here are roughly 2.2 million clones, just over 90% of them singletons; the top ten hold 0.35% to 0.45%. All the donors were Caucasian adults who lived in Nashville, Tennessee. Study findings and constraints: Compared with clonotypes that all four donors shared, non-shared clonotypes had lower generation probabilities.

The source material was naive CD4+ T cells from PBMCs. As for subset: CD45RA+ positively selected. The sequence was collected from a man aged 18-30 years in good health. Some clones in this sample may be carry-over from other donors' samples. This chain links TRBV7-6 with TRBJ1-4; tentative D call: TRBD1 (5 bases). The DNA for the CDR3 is TGTGCCAGCAGCTTGCGCGCAGGGTTGGGGGAAAAACTGTTTTTT. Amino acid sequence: CASSLRAGLGEKLFF. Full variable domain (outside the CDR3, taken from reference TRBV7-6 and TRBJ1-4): GAGVSQSPRYKVTKRGQDVALRCDPISGHVSLYWYRQALGQGPEFLTYFNYEAQQDKSGLPNDRFSAERPEGSISTLTIQRTEQRDSAMYRCASSLRAGLGEKLFFGSGTQLSVL.